This T cell receptor (beta chain) is drawn from a study of early T cells in non-severe SARS-CoV-2 infection. TCRdb reprocessed the 5' RACE reads with MiXCR, giving one entry per CDR3 protein. The sample consists of about 77,000 distinct CDR3 sequences, 9% to 15% of them appearing once. At least ten counts were recorded for this clonotype. Germline V gene lookup returns CDR1 MNHEY and CDR2 SMNVEV (reference sequence). The CDR3 spans 13 residues. Trimming left V 3 bases short and J 3 bases short, with 8 bases between. The sequences come from whole blood, collected at baseline. This rearrangement joins TRBV27 to TRBJ1-1, with D perhaps TRBD1 (5 bases). This clonotype was obtained from an adult who was a healthcare worker with PCR-confirmed SARS-CoV-2 infection or an uninfected control (not recorded which). The donor label of this sample is uncertain. DNA for the CDR3: TGTGCCAGCAGTTTTGAGGGGTACACTGAAGCTTTCTTT. Its protein product is CASSFEGYTEAFF.